The T cell receptor (beta chain) described here comes from a study of blood T cell repertoires in COVID-19. At the level of the study: Samples came from the United States, Italy and Spain, spanning acute and convalescent COVID-19. T cells, B-cell-depleted T cells, or PBMCs provided the cDNA or gDNA that served as material.

CDR3 length equals 14 residues. Germline CDR1 and CDR2: LGHDT and YNNKEL (reference sequence). The V end was cut by 2 bases, the J end by 4 bases, with 9 bases between. In the study's own analysis: Estimated nucleated cell counts came from reference gene primer amplification. Profiling relied on immunoSEQ multiplex PCR, and the TCRdb table lists in-frame clones only, not all of them. The DNA gave D and trimming, while V, J and clone size come from that table. Among fewer than 95,000 clones listed, approximately 74% were seen once. The chain has TRBV3-1 (or the pseudogene TRBV3-2) and TRBJ1-3; TRBD1 is a possible D gene (5 bases). The TCR sequence derives from a man between 70 and 80 years old with COVID-19, enrolled during active disease. The source material was peripheral blood. The CDR3 DNA follows: TGTGCCAGCAGCCAATCAGGGTCAGGAAACACCATATATTTT. It codes for CASSQSGSGNTIYF.